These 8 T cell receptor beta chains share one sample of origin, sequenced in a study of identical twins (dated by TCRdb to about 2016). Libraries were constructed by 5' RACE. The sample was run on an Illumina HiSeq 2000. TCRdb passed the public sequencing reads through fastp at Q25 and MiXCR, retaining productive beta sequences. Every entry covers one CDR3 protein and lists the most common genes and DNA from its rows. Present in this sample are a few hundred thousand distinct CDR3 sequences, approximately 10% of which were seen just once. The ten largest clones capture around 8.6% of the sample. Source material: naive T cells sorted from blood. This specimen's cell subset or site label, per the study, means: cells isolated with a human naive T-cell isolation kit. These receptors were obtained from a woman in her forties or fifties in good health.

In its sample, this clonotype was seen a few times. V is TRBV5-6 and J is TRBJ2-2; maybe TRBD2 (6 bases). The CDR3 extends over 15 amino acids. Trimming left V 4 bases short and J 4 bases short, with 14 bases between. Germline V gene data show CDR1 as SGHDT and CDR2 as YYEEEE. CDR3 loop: CASSPTGLITGELFF. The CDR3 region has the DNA TGTGCCAGCAGCCCGACGGGACTTATCACCGGGGAGCTGTTTTTT.

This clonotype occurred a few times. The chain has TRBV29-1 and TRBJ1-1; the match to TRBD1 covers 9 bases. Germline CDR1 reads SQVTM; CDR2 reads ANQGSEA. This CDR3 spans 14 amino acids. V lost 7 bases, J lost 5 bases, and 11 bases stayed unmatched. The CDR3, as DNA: TGCAGCGGCAATGTTGGACAGGGGAGGACTGAAGCTTTCTTT. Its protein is CSGNVGQGRTEAFF. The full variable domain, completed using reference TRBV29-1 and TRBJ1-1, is SAVISQKPSRDICQRGTSLTIQCQVDSQVTMMFWYRQQPGQSLTLIATANQGSEATYESGFVIDKFPISRPNLTFSTLTVSNMSPEDSSIYLCSGNVGQGRTEAFFGQGTRLTVV.

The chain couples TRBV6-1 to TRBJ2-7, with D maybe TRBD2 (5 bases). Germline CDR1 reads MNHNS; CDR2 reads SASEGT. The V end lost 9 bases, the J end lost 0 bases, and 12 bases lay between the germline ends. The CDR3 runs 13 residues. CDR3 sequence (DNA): TGTGCCAGGGAGGACGGAAGCTCCTACGAGCAGTACGTC. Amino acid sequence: CAREDGSSYEQYV.

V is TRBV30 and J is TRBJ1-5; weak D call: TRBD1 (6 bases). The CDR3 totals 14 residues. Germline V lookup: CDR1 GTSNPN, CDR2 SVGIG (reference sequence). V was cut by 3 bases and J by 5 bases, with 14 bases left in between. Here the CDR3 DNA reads TGTGCCTGGAGGGCCGGGACACGGGATCAGCCCCAGCATTTT. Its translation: CAWRAGTRDQPQHF.

The CDR3 bases are TGTGCCAGCAGTCCTCCCGGAGAGGAGACCCAGTACTTC. Translated: CASSPPGEETQYF. The rearrangement joins TRBV27 to TRBJ2-5, with D unclear. This CDR3 spans 13 amino acids. V was pared by 5 bases and J by 5 bases, with 12 bases between. Germline CDR1 is MNHEY and CDR2 is SMNVEV (reference sequence).

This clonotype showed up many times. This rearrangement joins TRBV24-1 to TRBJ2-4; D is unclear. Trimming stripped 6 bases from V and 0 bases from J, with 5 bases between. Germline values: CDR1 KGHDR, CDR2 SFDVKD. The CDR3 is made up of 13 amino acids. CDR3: CATSPGAKNIQYF. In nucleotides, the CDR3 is TGTGCCACCAGTCCCGGAGCCAAAAACATTCAGTACTTC.

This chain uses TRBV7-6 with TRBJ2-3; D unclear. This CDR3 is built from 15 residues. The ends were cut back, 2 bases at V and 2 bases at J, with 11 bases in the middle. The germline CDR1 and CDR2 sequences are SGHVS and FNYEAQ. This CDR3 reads CASSLRAQHTDTQYF. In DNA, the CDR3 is TGTGCCAGCAGCTTACGGGCCCAACACACAGATACGCAGTATTTT. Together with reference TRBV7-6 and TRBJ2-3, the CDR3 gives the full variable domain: GAGVSQSPRYKVTKRGQDVALRCDPISGHVSLYWYRQALGQGPEFLTYFNYEAQQDKSGLPNDRFSAERPEGSISTLTIQRTEQRDSAMYRCASSLRAQHTDTQYFGPGTRLTVL.

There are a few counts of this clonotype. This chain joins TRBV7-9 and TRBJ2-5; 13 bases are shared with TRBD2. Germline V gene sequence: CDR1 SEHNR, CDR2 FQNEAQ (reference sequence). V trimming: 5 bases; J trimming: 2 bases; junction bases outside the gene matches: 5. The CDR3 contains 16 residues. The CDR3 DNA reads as TGTGCCAGCAGCCAGGGACTAGCGGGGTGGCAAGAGACCCAGTACTTC. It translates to CASSQGLAGWQETQYF.